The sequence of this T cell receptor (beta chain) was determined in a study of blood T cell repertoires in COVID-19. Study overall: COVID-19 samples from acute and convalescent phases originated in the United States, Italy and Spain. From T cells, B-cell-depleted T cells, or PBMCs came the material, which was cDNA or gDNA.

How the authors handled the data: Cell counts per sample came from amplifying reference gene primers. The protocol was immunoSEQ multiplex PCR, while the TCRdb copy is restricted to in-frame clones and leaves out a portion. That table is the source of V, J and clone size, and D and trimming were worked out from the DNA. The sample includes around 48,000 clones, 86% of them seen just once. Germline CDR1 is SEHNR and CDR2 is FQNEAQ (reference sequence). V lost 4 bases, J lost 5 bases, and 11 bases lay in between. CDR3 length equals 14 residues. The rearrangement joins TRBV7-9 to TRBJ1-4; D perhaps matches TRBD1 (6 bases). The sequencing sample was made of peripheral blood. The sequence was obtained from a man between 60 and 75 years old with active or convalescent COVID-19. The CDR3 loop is CASSSGQKNEKLFF. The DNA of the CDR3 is TGTGCCAGCAGCTCGGGACAAAAAAATGAAAAACTGTTTTTT. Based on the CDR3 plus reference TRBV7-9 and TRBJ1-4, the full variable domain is DTGVSQNPRHKITKRGQNVTFRCDPISEHNRLYWYRQTLGQGPEFLTYFQNEAQLEKSRLLSDRFSAERPKGSFSTLEIQRTEQGDSAMYLCASSSGQKNEKLFFGSGTQLSVL.